Following are 16 T cell receptor beta chains from one sample sequenced in a study of memory CD4+ T cells and cytomegalovirus serostatus. Profiled with immunoSEQ multiplex PCR; TCRdb holds only in-frame clones, not every one. Of about 43,000 clones in the sample, 60% to 85% are singletons; the top ten hold about 0.6%. The sort gate was single viable CD3+CD4+CD8-CD45RO+ cells for memory CD4+ T cells. Input material: memory CD4+ T cells from blood. Source of these receptors: an adult in good health and CMV-seronegative.

This clone was detected only once. For the CDR3, the DNA is TGTGCCACCAGCGCAGGGGGGACTGGAAACACCATATATTTT. This translates into CATSAGGTGNTIYF. V usage is TRBV15 and J usage is TRBJ1-3, with 7 bases that match TRBD1. This CDR3 has 14 amino acids. Germline lookup yields CDR1 LNHNV and CDR2 YYDKDF (reference sequence). Trimming took 5 bases from V and 2 from J; bases not matched to a gene: 3.

This clone was seen a handful of times. The rearrangement uses TRBV12-5 and TRBJ1-1; perhaps TRBD1 as D (6 bases). CDR1 is LGHNT, CDR2 FRNRAP, per germline. V gave up 1 base and J gave up 5 bases, with 23 bases separating them. The CDR3 is 18 amino acids. CDR3 in amino acids: CASGLAGKGVPTGTEAFF. In DNA, the CDR3 is TGTGCTAGTGGTTTGGCAGGGAAGGGGGTTCCAACAGGGACTGAAGCTTTCTTT.

A remark on this clone: Germline is not matched at one junction end, which may reflect a read error. The chain is built from TRBV7-7 and TRBJ2-3; 8 nucleotides line up with TRBD1. Germline assignment: CDR1 SSHAT and CDR2 FNYEAQ (reference sequence). The CDR3 has 15 residues. The CDR3 protein is CASSLVTGGTDTQYF. CDR3 DNA sequence: TGTGCTAGCAGCTTAGTTACAGGGGGTACAGATACGCAGTATTTT.

This clone came up a few times. The rearrangement uses TRBV13 and TRBJ1-3, with a weak D call TRBD1 (6 bases). V shed 2 bases and J shed 0 bases, with 14 bases lying between them. The CDR3 has 17 residues. Germline assignment: CDR1 PRHDT and CDR2 FYEKMQ (reference sequence). The DNA for the CDR3 is TGTGCCAGCAGCTTAAGACGGGGGCGCAACTCTGGAAACACCATATATTTT. Its protein product is CASSLRRGRNSGNTIYF.

The rearrangement joins TRBV7-2 to TRBJ2-3; 8 positions agree with TRBD2. Germline-derived CDR1 and CDR2 are SGHTA and FQGNSA. With V trimmed by 5 bases and J by 7 bases, 8 bases remained unmatched. CDR3 length: 14 amino acids. CDR3 nucleotide sequence: TGTGCCAGCAGCCCGTCGGGGGGGCGGCATACGCAGTATTTT. Its translation is CASSPSGGRHTQYF.

The V call is TRBV6-5, the J call TRBJ2-5; 12 positions agree with TRBD1. The CDR3 contains 15 residues. J lost 4 bases, V lost 5 bases, and 5 bases had no gene match. CDR1 MNHEY and CDR2 SVGAGI come from the germline V gene. In DNA, the CDR3 is TGTGCCAGCAGTAGGGACAGGGGGCGAGGAGAGACCCAGTACTTC. This codes for CASSRDRGRGETQYF.

V usage is TRBV7-3 and J usage is TRBJ2-7; D gene uncertain. The CDR3 runs 8 residues. Germline CDR1 and CDR2: SGHTA and FQGTGA. The CDR3 DNA follows: TGTGCCAGCACCCTCGGGTCCGTC. This gives the protein CASTLGSV.

The chain recombines TRBV5-8 with TRBJ1-6; 9 bases align to TRBD1. The CDR3 runs 16 residues. With V trimmed by 1 base and J by 10 bases, 9 bases remained unmatched. CDR1 is SGHTS, CDR2 YDEGEE, per germline. The CDR3 DNA sequence: TGTGCCAGCAGCTTGCTGGGACAGGGAAAGGGATCACCCCTCCACTTT. Amino acids: CASSLLGQGKGSPLHF.

This chain connects TRBV4-1 to TRBJ1-1; 8 bases map to TRBD1. The CDR3 is made up of 16 amino acids. CDR1 and CDR2 from the germline V gene are MGHRA and YSYEKL. The J segment lost 4 bases and the V segment lost 0 bases, leaving 7 bases of the junction unmatched. The CDR3 DNA reads TGCGCCAGCAGCCAAGATATCTCAGGGGGCGTCACTGAAGCTTTCTTT. Translating gives CASSQDISGGVTEAFF.

This clone has only one observation. This chain links TRBV5-6 with TRBJ2-5, with 9 bases aligning to TRBD2. Germline-derived CDR1 and CDR2 are SGHDT and YYEEEE. The CDR3 contains 18 residues. Losses at the gene ends were 0 bases for V and 5 bases for J; bases not matched to a gene: 14. CDR3 sequence (DNA): TGTGCCAGCAGCTTGGGATGGTCGACTAGCGGCCCGCGGGAGACCCAGTACTTC. This gives the protein CASSLGWSTSGPRETQYF. Using reference TRBV5-6 and TRBJ2-5 for the parts outside the CDR3, the full variable domain is DAGVTQSPTHLIKTRGQQVTLRCSPKSGHDTVSWYQQALGQGPQFIFQYYEEEERQRGNFPDRFSGHQFPNYSSELNVNALLLGDSALYLCASSLGWSTSGPRETQYFGPGTRLLVL.

The chain uses TRBV7-2 and TRBJ2-1; 13 nucleotides line up with TRBD2. The germline V gene has CDR1 SGHTA and CDR2 FQGNSA. The CDR3 covers 17 residues. J lost 8 bases, V lost 1 base, and 8 bases had no gene match. CDR3 amino acids: CASSLGRTSGGGDEQFF. The CDR3 nucleotides read TGTGCCAGCAGCTTAGGTAGGACTAGCGGGGGCGGCGATGAGCAGTTCTTC. Variable domain in full (rest from reference TRBV7-2 and TRBJ2-1): GAGVSQSPSNKVTEKGKDVELRCDPISGHTALYWYRQSLGQGLEFLIYFQGNSAPDKSGLPSDRFSAERTGGSVSTLTIQRTQQEDSAVYLCASSLGRTSGGGDEQFFGPGTRLTVL.

The gene calls are TRBV7-2 and TRBJ2-2; D call uncertain. The V gene lost 1 base and the J gene lost 9 bases, with 6 bases spanning the gap. The CDR3 totals 12 residues. Germline V lookup: CDR1 SGHTA, CDR2 FQGNSA. CDR3 sequence: CASSLESWELFF. Here the CDR3 DNA reads TGTGCCAGCAGCTTAGAGAGTTGGGAGCTGTTTTTT.

The V call is TRBV6-5, the J call TRBJ2-7; 10 positions agree with TRBD1. V lost 5 bases to trimming and J lost 5 bases; unmatched junction nucleotides: 3. The CDR3 length is 13 residues. In germline, CDR1 is MNHEY, CDR2 SVGAGI. CDR3 residues: CASSRDRGDEQYF. The CDR3 coding sequence is TGTGCCAGCAGTCGGGACAGGGGCGACGAGCAGTACTTC.

The chain joins TRBV5-5 to TRBJ1-3; the D is unclear. The CDR3 is 14 amino acids. The germline CDR1 and CDR2 sequences are SGHKS and YYEKEE (reference sequence). Trimming stripped 0 bases from V and 0 bases from J, with 4 bases between. The CDR3 region is CASSLVSSGNTIYF. CDR3 bases: TGTGCCAGCAGCTTGGTGAGCTCTGGAAACACCATATATTTT.

This clone has just a few counts. V gene TRBV6-1 combines with J gene TRBJ2-2; possibly TRBD1 or TRBD2 for D (5 bases each). CDR3 length: 14 amino acids. Trimming shortened V by 6 bases and J by 6 bases, and 14 bases separated the two germline ends. Germline CDR1 MNHNS, CDR2 SASEGT. The CDR3 sequence: CASSGVRAAGELFF. In DNA form, the CDR3 reads TGTGCCAGCAGCGGGGTCAGGGCAGCCGGGGAGCTGTTTTTT.

The rearrangement joins TRBV12-5 to TRBJ2-2; a possible D gene is TRBD2 (5 bases). The CDR3 is made up of 14 amino acids. Germline V gene lookup returns CDR1 LGHNT and CDR2 FRNRAP. The V end lost 6 bases, the J end lost 0 bases, and 8 bases lay between the germline ends. The CDR3 region is CASGLLANTGELFF. The CDR3 bases are TGTGCTAGTGGCCTACTAGCGAACACCGGGGAGCTGTTTTTT.